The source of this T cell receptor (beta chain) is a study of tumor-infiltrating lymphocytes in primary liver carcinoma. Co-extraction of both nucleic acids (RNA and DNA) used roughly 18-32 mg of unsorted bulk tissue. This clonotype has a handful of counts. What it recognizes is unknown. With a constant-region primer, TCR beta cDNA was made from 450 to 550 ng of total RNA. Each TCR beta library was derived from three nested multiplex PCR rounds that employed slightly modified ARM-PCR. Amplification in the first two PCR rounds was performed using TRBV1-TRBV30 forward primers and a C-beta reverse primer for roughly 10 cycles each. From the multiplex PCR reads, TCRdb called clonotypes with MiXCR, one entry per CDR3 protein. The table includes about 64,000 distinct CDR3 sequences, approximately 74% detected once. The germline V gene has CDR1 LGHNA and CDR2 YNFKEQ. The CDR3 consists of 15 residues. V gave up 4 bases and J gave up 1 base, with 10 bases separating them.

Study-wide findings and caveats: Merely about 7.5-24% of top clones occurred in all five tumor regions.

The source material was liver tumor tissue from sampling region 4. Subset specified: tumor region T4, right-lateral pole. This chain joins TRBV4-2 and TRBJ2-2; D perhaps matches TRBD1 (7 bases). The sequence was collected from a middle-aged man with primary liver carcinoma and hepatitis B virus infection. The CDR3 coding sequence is TGTGCCAGCAGCCCCAGGGGGGAGAACACCGGGGAGCTGTTTTTT. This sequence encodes CASSPRGENTGELFF.